These 24 T cell receptor beta chains came from one sample sequenced in a study of cytomegalovirus exposure and HLA in healthy donors. A multiplex PCR was run with 60 Vbeta primers and 13 Jbeta primers. Profiled with immunoSEQ multiplex PCR; TCRdb holds only in-frame clones, not every one. The table records 310,000 or so clones, 85% to 90% of them present only once. The sequenced sample consisted of PBMCs. These receptor sequences come from a woman aged 18-29 years in good health and CMV-seronegative.

This clone was seen once. The chain has TRBV14 and TRBJ2-5, with TRBD1 as a possible D gene (5 bases). The germline gives CDR1 SGHDN, CDR2 FVKESK. This CDR3 comprises 16 residues. Trimming removed 3 bases at V and 5 bases at J, with 19 bases between. The CDR3 DNA reads TGTGCCAGCAGCCACCAGTTGGGTAGGGGAACTGAGACCCAGTACTTC. It is translated as CASSHQLGRGTETQYF.

This clone was seen just once. The rearrangement joins TRBV4-1 to TRBJ2-7; possible D gene TRBD1, 5 bases. The CDR3 is 15 residues long. V was clipped by 0 bases and J by 5 bases, with 14 bases between them. Germline V gene lookup returns CDR1 MGHRA and CDR2 YSYEKL. CDR3 loop: CASSQDGQGFNEQYF. CDR3 in DNA: TGCGCCAGCAGCCAAGATGGTCAGGGATTCAACGAGCAGTACTTC.

This chain links TRBV19 with TRBJ1-1; TRBD1 might be the D (6 bases). Trimming stripped 1 base from V and 5 bases from J, with 23 bases between. Germline V lookup: CDR1 LNHDA, CDR2 SQIVND (reference sequence). The CDR3 has 18 residues. The CDR3 sequence is CASSIGPLRTGPKTEAFF. The CDR3 DNA sequence: TGTGCCAGTAGTATAGGCCCGCTTCGCACAGGGCCGAAGACTGAAGCTTTCTTT.

The gene calls are TRBV18 and TRBJ1-1; maybe TRBD1 (6 bases). The CDR3 runs to 14 residues. The V end was cut by 8 bases, the J end by 0 bases, with 13 bases between. Germline CDR1 is KGHSH and CDR2 is LQKENI. The CDR3, as DNA: TGTGCCAGCCATACAGGGACCATGAACACTGAAGCTTTCTTT. It specifies CASHTGTMNTEAFF.

The gene calls are TRBV5-1 and TRBJ1-2, with D unclear. CDR3 length equals 15 residues. CDR1 SGHRS and CDR2 YFSETQ come from the germline V gene. The ends were cut back, 0 bases at V and 1 base at J, with 10 bases in the middle. CDR3 coding DNA: TGCGCCAGCAGCTTGGTGGCCGATATTAACTATGGCTACACCTTC. It is translated as CASSLVADINYGYTF.

The chain uses TRBV27 and TRBJ2-5; D possibly corresponds to TRBD1 (5 bases). The germline gives CDR1 MNHEY, CDR2 SMNVEV (reference sequence). The ends were cut back, 5 bases at V and 4 bases at J, with 14 bases in the middle. This CDR3 region has 14 residues. The CDR3 coding sequence is TGTGCCAGCAGTAGACCAGGGATGGGAGAGACCCAGTACTTC. Protein product: CASSRPGMGETQYF.

This chain joins TRBV5-6 and TRBJ2-3; maybe TRBD2 (5 bases). Per germline, CDR1 SGHDT and CDR2 YYEEEE. This CDR3 comprises 15 residues. The germline V and J ends were trimmed by 0 bases and 2 bases, with 10 bases remaining between them. CDR3 sequence reads: CASSLASTHTDTQYF. In DNA form, the CDR3 reads TGTGCCAGCAGCTTGGCTAGCACACACACAGATACGCAGTATTTT.

The J gene is TRBJ2-3, the V gene TRBV12-5; D is unresolved. Trimming shortened V by 1 base and J by 4 bases, and 12 bases separated the two germline ends. Germline V gives CDR1 LGHNT, CDR2 FRNRAP. The CDR3 has 15 amino acids. The CDR3 DNA reads as TGTGCTAGTGGTTTGGGTACAGCAGGCCCAGATACGCAGTATTTT. Translated: CASGLGTAGPDTQYF. The entire variable domain, with the rest obtained from reference TRBV12-5 and TRBJ2-3, is as follows: DARVTQTPRHKVTEMGQEVTMRCQPILGHNTVFWYRQTMMQGLELLAYFRNRAPLDDSGMPKDRFSAEMPDATLATLKIQPSEPRDSAVYFCASGLGTAGPDTQYFGPGTRLTVL.

This clone showed up just once. The chain links TRBV5-8 to TRBJ2-7; 14 nucleotides line up with TRBD2. V shed 2 bases and J 6 bases; nucleotides not matched to a gene: 4. The CDR3 loop spans 15 amino acids. Germline V gene data show CDR1 as SGHTS and CDR2 as YDEGEE. The CDR3 sequence is CASSLGTSGGGEQYF. CDR3 bases: TGTGCCAGCAGCTTAGGGACTAGCGGGGGTGGCGAGCAGTACTTC.

The chain employs TRBV7-8 and TRBJ2-1, with 10 bases lining up with TRBD2. CDR3 length: 17 amino acids. Per the germline V gene, CDR1 is SGHVS and CDR2 is FQNEAQ. Trimming cost V 5 bases and J 0 bases; bases outside gene matches: 7. For the CDR3, the DNA is TGTGCCAGCAGCCCCTTAGCGGGGGGCGGCTCCTACAATGAGCAGTTCTTC. Protein product: CASSPLAGGGSYNEQFF.

This chain connects TRBV6-1 to TRBJ2-5, with no clear D. Matching the DNA end better, TRBJ2-7 makes the J call doubtful. The germline V gene has CDR1 MNHNS and CDR2 SASEGT. This CDR3 is built from 15 residues. The DNA of the CDR3 is TGTGCCAGCAGTGAGCCCATAGTACCCGGGTACGAGCAGTACTTC. Its translation: CASSEPIVPGYEQYF.

This chain joins TRBV2 and TRBJ1-1; a possible D gene is TRBD1 (5 bases). The CDR3 has 13 residues. Trimming pared 4 bases from V and 8 bases from J, leaving 14 bases between. CDR1 SNHLY and CDR2 FYNNEI come from the germline V gene. CDR3 in DNA: TGTGCCAGCAGTGGTTATTTAGGGGCGGAAGCTTTCTTT. This codes for CASSGYLGAEAFF.

The sample holds one count of this clone. The chain is built from TRBV2 and TRBJ1-5; D is possibly TRBD1 (6 bases). V was trimmed by 6 bases and J by 0 bases, leaving 15 bases between them. Germline V gives CDR1 SNHLY, CDR2 FYNNEI. The CDR3 totals 16 residues. The CDR3 DNA follows: TGTGCCAGCAGCGATATAGTGGGGGCTAGCAATCAGCCCCAGCATTTT. Translation: CASSDIVGASNQPQHF.

The chain couples TRBV7-8 to TRBJ1-2; a weak D match, TRBD1 (5 bases). From germline, CDR1 is SGHVS and CDR2 FQNEAQ. Trimming cost V 1 base and J 8 bases, with 11 bases left between them. This CDR3 has 13 amino acids. CDR3 in DNA: TGTGCCAGCAGCTTAGATCAGGGAGGAGGCTACACCTTC. Its translation: CASSLDQGGGYTF.

This chain connects TRBV5-1 to TRBJ2-3, with unresolved D. Per germline, CDR1 SGHRS and CDR2 YFSETQ. V was cut by 2 bases and J by 6 bases, with 4 bases left in between. The CDR3 contains 11 residues. CDR3 loop: CASSFGDTQYF. The CDR3 region has the DNA TGCGCCAGCAGCTTCGGTGATACGCAGTATTTT.

This clone was counted only a few times. This chain uses TRBV6-6 with TRBJ1-4; D is uncertain. The CDR3 has 12 amino acids. Trimming removed 5 bases at V and 12 bases at J, with 13 bases between. Per the germline V gene, CDR1 is MNHNY and CDR2 is SVGAGI (reference sequence). The CDR3 reads CASSLIREELFF. The CDR3 nucleotides are TGTGCCAGCAGTCTGATAAGAGAAGAACTGTTTTTT.

V usage is TRBV29-1 and J usage is TRBJ2-3; 9 positions agree with TRBD1. J gave up 0 bases and V 6 bases, and 10 bases lay outside the gene matches. The CDR3 sequence is 16 residues long. Germline V lookup: CDR1 SQVTM, CDR2 ANQGSEA. CDR3 in amino acids: CSVQGTGTVSTDTQYF. The CDR3 DNA sequence: TGCAGCGTCCAAGGGACAGGGACGGTGAGCACAGATACGCAGTATTTT.

The chain couples TRBV7-3 to TRBJ2-2; 7 bases are shared with TRBD2. This CDR3 comprises 15 residues. Germline CDR1 SGHTA, CDR2 FQGTGA. After removal of 1 base from V and 5 bases from J, the junction contained 4 bases not matched to a gene. This CDR3 reads CASSLNGGWTGELFF. CDR3 sequence (DNA): TGTGCCAGCAGCTTAAACGGGGGGTGGACCGGGGAGCTGTTTTTT. Supplemented by reference TRBV7-3 and TRBJ2-2, the full variable domain reads GAGVSQTPSNKVTEKGKYVELRCDPISGHTALYWYRQSLGQGPEFLIYFQGTGAADDSGLPNDRFFAVRPEGSVSTLKIQRTERGDSAVYLCASSLNGGWTGELFFGEGSRLTVL.

The V and J genes are TRBV2 and TRBJ2-7; 12 bases align to TRBD2. Germline V gene data show CDR1 as SNHLY and CDR2 as FYNNEI. V trimming: 4 bases; J trimming: 0 bases; junction bases outside the gene matches: 7. The CDR3 has 17 amino acids. The CDR3 region has the DNA TGTGCCAGCAGTGGACTAGCGGGGGTCCTAAGCTCCTACGAGCAGTACTTC. It encodes CASSGLAGVLSSYEQYF. The full variable domain, its missing parts supplied by reference TRBV2 and TRBJ2-7, is EPEVTQTPSHQVTQMGQEVILRCVPISNHLYFYWYRQILGQKVEFLVSFYNNEISEKSEIFDDQFSVERPDGSNFTLKIRSTKLEDSAMYFCASSGLAGVLSSYEQYFGPGTRLTVT.

This chain connects TRBV9 to TRBJ2-7; 7 bases line up with TRBD2. Germline V CDR1 and CDR2: SGDLS, YYNGEE. V lost 0 bases, J lost 1 base, and 4 bases stayed unmatched. CDR3 size: 15 residues. DNA of the CDR3: TGTGCCAGCAGCGTAGAGGGAGGGTGGTCCTACGAGCAGTACTTC. As protein: CASSVEGGWSYEQYF.

The genes are TRBV2 and TRBJ2-7; TRBD1 is a possible D gene (6 bases). The germline V and J ends were trimmed by 5 bases and 2 bases, with 10 bases remaining between them. This CDR3 comprises 13 residues. Per germline, CDR1 SNHLY and CDR2 FYNNEI. The CDR3 here is CASSPGEAYEQYF. The CDR3 DNA reads as TGTGCCAGCAGTCCAGGGGAAGCCTACGAGCAGTACTTC.

The J gene is TRBJ2-5, the V gene TRBV9, with D possibly TRBD2 on 6 matching bases. Trimming stripped 0 bases from V and 2 bases from J, with 11 bases between. The CDR3 loop spans 15 amino acids. Germline CDR1 and CDR2: SGDLS and YYNGEE. The CDR3 sequence: CASSVGRGSQETQYF. In DNA form, the CDR3 reads TGTGCCAGCAGCGTAGGGAGGGGCAGTCAAGAGACCCAGTACTTC.

The CDR3 DNA is TGTGCCAGCAGCTTTACCACAGGGGGACACAATGAGCAGTTCTTC. It encodes CASSFTTGGHNEQFF. V is TRBV9 and J is TRBJ2-1; 8 bases map to TRBD1. With 4 bases clipped from V and 5 bases from J, the junction kept 8 bases outside the gene matches. Germline assignment: CDR1 SGDLS and CDR2 YYNGEE. The CDR3 spans 15 residues.

The chain has TRBV27 and TRBJ1-2; a weak D match, TRBD1 (6 bases). Trimming removed 11 bases from V and 0 bases from J, with 13 bases in between. CDR3 size: 13 residues. Germline V gives CDR1 MNHEY, CDR2 SMNVEV (reference sequence). The CDR3 coding sequence is TGTGCCTCAACAGGGACGCCTAACTATGGCTACACCTTC. Its protein product is CASTGTPNYGYTF.